The following is a T cell receptor (beta chain) sequence with its context. Its antigen is not known. One end of the junction is discordant with germline, which a read error may explain. These data belong to a study of T cells in Graves' hyperthyroidism and ophthalmopathy. Study-level information: Peripheral blood was secured at the point of initial diagnosis, before any treatment.

Whole-study results and caveats: Most expanded thyroid clonotypes above 0.001 also appeared in blood.

It was considered stable Graves' hyperthyroidism when ophthalmopathy did not progress within 18 months. Patients showing uncontrolled infection, other autoimmune disease, pregnancy or lactation were ineligible. The investigators amplified TCR beta CDR3 regions from RNA transcripts. RT-PCR in the first round (using the HTBI primer set) targeted the TCR CDR3. One entry per CDR3 protein results from TCRdb running MiXCR on the multiplex PCR reads. Of roughly 100,000 distinct CDR3 sequences in the sample, approximately 56% were seen once. The CDR3 loop spans 14 amino acids. The germline V gene has CDR1 SGHTA and CDR2 FQGNSA.

The chain couples TRBV7-2 to TRBJ2-5; 14 positions match TRBD2. This sequence was found in a middle-aged woman with Graves' hyperthyroidism. The sequencing sample was made of blood. The CDR3: CASRLAGGLETQYF. In DNA, the CDR3 is TGTGCTAGCAGACTAGCGGGAGGGCTAGAGACCCAGTACTTC.